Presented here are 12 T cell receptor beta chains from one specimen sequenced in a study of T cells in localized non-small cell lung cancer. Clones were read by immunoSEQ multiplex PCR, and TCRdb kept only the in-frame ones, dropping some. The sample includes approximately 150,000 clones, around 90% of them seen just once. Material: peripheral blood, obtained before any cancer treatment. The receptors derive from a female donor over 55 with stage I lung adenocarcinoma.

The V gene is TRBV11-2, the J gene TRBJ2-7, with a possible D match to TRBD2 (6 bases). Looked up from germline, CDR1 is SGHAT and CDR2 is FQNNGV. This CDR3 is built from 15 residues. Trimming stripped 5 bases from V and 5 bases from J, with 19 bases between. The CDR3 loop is CASSLQSGVVNEQYF. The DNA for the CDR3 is TGTGCCAGCAGCCTACAATCGGGGGTGGTCAACGAGCAGTACTTC.

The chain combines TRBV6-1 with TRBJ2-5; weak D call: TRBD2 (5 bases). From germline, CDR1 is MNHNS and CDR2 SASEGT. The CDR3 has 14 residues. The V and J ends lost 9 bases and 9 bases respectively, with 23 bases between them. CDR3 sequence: CASRLEAGHGAQYF. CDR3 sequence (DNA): TGTGCCAGTAGGCTCGAGGCAGGTCACGGGGCCCAGTACTTC.

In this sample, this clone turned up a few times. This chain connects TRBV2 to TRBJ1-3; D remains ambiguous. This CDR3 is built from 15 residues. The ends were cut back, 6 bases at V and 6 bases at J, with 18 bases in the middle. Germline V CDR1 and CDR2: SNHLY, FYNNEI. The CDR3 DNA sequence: TGTGCCAGCAGCGAGACCGCTGTCGGGCTAAACACCATATATTTT. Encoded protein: CASSETAVGLNTIYF. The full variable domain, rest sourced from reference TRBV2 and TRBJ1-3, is EPEVTQTPSHQVTQMGQEVILRCVPISNHLYFYWYRQILGQKVEFLVSFYNNEISEKSEIFDDQFSVERPDGSNFTLKIRSTKLEDSAMYFCASSETAVGLNTIYFGEGSWLTVV.

The CDR3 DNA follows: TGTGCCAGCAGTCTAAGACTAGCGGGAGGGCAATATGAGCAGTTCTTC. Amino acids: CASSLRLAGGQYEQFF. The chain links TRBV11-2 to TRBJ2-1, with 14 bases fitting TRBD2. The germline V gene has CDR1 SGHAT and CDR2 FQNNGV. Trimming at V came to 6 bases and at J to 8 bases, leaving 9 bases not matched to a gene. This CDR3 comprises 16 residues.

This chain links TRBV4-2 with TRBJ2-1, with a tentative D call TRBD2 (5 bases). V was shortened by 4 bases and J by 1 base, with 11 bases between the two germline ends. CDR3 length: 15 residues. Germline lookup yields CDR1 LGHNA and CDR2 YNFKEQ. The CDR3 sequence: CASSPEDSSYNEQFF. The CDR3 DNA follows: TGTGCCAGCAGCCCTGAGGACTCGTCCTACAATGAGCAGTTCTTC.

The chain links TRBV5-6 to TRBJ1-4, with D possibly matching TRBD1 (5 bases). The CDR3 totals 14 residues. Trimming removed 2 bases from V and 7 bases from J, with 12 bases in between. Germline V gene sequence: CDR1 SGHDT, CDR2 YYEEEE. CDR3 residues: CASSFTGDLEKLFF. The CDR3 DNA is TGTGCCAGCAGCTTTACAGGAGACCTTGAAAAACTGTTTTTT.

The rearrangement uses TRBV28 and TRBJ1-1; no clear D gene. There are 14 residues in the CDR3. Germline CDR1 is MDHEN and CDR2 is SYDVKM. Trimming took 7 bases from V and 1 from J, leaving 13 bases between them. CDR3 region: CASNFGLGNTEAFF. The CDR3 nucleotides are TGTGCCAGCAATTTTGGGCTCGGGAACACTGAAGCTTTCTTT.

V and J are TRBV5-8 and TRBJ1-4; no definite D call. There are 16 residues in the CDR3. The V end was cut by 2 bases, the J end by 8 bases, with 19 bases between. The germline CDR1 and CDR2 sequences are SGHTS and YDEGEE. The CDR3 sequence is CASSLITISWKEKLFF. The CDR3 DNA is TGTGCCAGCAGCTTAATAACGATCTCGTGGAAGGAAAAACTGTTTTTT.

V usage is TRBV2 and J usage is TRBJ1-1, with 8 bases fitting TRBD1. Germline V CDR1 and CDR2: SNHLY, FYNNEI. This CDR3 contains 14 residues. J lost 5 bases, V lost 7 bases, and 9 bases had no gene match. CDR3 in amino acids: CASKSGGLETEAFF. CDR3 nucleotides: TGTGCCAGCAAATCAGGGGGCCTAGAGACTGAAGCTTTCTTT. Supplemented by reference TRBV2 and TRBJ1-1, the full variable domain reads EPEVTQTPSHQVTQMGQEVILRCVPISNHLYFYWYRQILGQKVEFLVSFYNNEISEKSEIFDDQFSVERPDGSNFTLKIRSTKLEDSAMYFCASKSGGLETEAFFGQGTRLTVV.

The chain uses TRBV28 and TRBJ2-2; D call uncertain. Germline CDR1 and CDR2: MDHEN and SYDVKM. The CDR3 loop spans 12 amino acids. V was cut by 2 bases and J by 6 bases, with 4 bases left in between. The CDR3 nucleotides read TGTGCCAGCAGTTTACTCGCCGGGGAGCTGTTTTTT. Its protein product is CASSLLAGELFF.

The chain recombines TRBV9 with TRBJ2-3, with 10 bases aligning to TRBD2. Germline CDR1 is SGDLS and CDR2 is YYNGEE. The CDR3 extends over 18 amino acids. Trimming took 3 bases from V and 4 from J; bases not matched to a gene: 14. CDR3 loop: CASSGYSPSGSWADTQYF. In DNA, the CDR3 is TGTGCCAGCAGCGGTTATTCCCCTAGCGGGAGTTGGGCAGATACGCAGTATTTT.

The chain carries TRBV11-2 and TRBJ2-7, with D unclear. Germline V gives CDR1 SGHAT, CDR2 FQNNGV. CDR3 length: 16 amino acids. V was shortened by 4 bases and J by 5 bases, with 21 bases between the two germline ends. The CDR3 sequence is CASSSVKGLRPHEQYF. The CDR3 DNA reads TGTGCCAGCAGCTCTGTTAAGGGTCTTCGTCCCCACGAGCAGTACTTC.